This T cell receptor (beta chain) was recovered during a study of T cell responses to AZD1222 COVID-19 vaccine. General study points: Increases in Spike-specific TCR breadth and depth were seen after two AZD1222 doses. Only a handful of AZD1222 recipients, more than five in all, had baseline seropositivity. Distributed over spike, vaccine-associated CD4 TCRs predominated at 160-218 and 743-854. The reported proportion of spike-specific TCRs targeting unmutated variant regions was nearly half.

Clones were read by immunoSEQ multiplex PCR, and TCRdb kept only the in-frame ones, dropping some. The table records around 110,000 clones, under 95% of them present only once. This clone was picked up a small number of times. Its antigen remains unknown. CDR3 size: 13 residues. CDR1 and CDR2 from the germline V gene are MNHNS and SASEGT. V shed 0 bases and J shed 8 bases, with 10 bases lying between them. This specimen was peripheral blood, taken on day 0 of AZD1222 vaccination. The rearrangement joins TRBV6-1 to TRBJ1-1, with D unclear. The TCR originated in an adult in good health. CDR3: CASSEADIAEAFF. The CDR3 DNA sequence: TGTGCCAGCAGTGAAGCTGATATCGCAGAAGCTTTCTTT.